Here is one T cell receptor beta chain with its context. The antigen is undetermined. The CDR3 is 14 amino acids. Unmatched junction bases numbered 7, after V lost 5 bases and J lost 5 bases. Germline assignment: CDR1 SEHNR and CDR2 FQNEAQ (reference sequence). This record belongs to a study of T cell responses to AZD1222 COVID-19 vaccine. General observations from the study: The study identified only five to seven AZD1222 recipients as seropositive at baseline. Donors, mostly white British, included more females; clonal diversity was possibly underestimated. Spike-specific TCR breadth and depth both grew after two AZD1222 doses. Spike was spanned by vaccine-associated CD4 TCRs, which were dominant at 160-218 and 743-854.

Profiled with immunoSEQ multiplex PCR; TCRdb holds only in-frame clones, not every one. Of more than 150,000 clones in the sample, 70% to 90% were seen once. The V gene is TRBV7-9, the J gene TRBJ2-7, with 9 bases identical to TRBD1. Specimen: peripheral blood, collected on day 0 of AZD1222 vaccination. This TCR was sampled from an adult in good health. CDR3 residues: CASSLRQGVDEQYF. The CDR3 DNA reads TGTGCCAGCAGCCTTCGACAGGGGGTCGACGAGCAGTACTTC.